These 7 T cell receptor beta chains came from one sample sequenced in a study of T cells after yellow fever vaccination. TCRdb redid the calling of the 5' RACE reads with MiXCR, one entry per CDR3 protein. The sample includes fewer than 500,000 distinct CDR3 sequences, 15% to 20% seen only once; the top ten take over 15%. Here the sequenced sample was PBMCs, taken before the yellow fever booster vaccination. These receptors all come from a man aged 18-30 years who received the YFV17D yellow fever vaccine.

The V gene is TRBV27, the J gene TRBJ2-1, with 13 bases fitting TRBD2. Germline-derived CDR1 and CDR2 are MNHEY and SMNVEV (reference sequence). The V gene end was trimmed by 8 bases and the J gene end by 7 bases; junction bases not matched to a gene: 5. This CDR3 has 14 amino acids. The CDR3 DNA is TGTGCCAGCGGGATACTAGCGGGGGGGAATGAGCAGTTCTTC. Translating it yields CASGILAGGNEQFF.

The chain couples TRBV25-1 to TRBJ1-2, with D perhaps TRBD1 (6 bases). This CDR3 spans 13 amino acids. Trimming removed 7 bases from V and 3 bases from J, with 12 bases in between. Germline assignment: CDR1 MGHDK and CDR2 SYGVNS. The CDR3 DNA reads as TGTGCCAGCAAACGACAGGAGGACTATGGCTACACCTTC. It is translated as CASKRQEDYGYTF.

This clonotype showed up just a few times. This chain joins TRBV28 and TRBJ1-1; no definite D call. Germline V gene lookup returns CDR1 MDHEN and CDR2 SYDVKM. The CDR3 covers 14 residues. The V end lost 9 bases, the J end lost 2 bases, and 16 bases lay between the germline ends. The CDR3: CASQGSYRNTEAFF. CDR3 DNA: TGTGCCAGTCAAGGAAGCTATCGCAACACTGAAGCTTTCTTT.

The chain recombines TRBV12-3 or TRBV12-4 with TRBJ2-1; the match to TRBD2 covers 7 bases. The V gene end was trimmed by 3 bases and the J gene end by 14 bases; junction bases not matched to a gene: 10. The CDR3 is 13 amino acids. The CDR3, as DNA: TGTGCCAGCAGTTTGAGCGGGGCTCGGCAGGAGTTCTTC. Protein product: CASSLSGARQEFF.

This clonotype was counted a few times. The chain carries TRBV6-2 or TRBV6-3 and TRBJ2-3; a possible D gene is TRBD1 (5 bases). Trimming stripped 10 bases from V and 0 bases from J, with 14 bases between. Germline V gene sequence: CDR1 MNHEY, CDR2 SVGEGT. The CDR3 runs 14 residues. For the CDR3, the DNA is TGTGCCACTCTGGACATACCGAGCACAGATACGCAGTATTTT. Its protein product is CATLDIPSTDTQYF.

V and J are TRBV6-5 and TRBJ2-3; TRBD2 agrees at 12 bases. The CDR3 runs to 16 residues. Germline trimming cut 6 bases from V and 1 base from J; bases unmatched to any gene: 5. Germline V gene data show CDR1 as MNHEY and CDR2 as SVGAGI. The CDR3 protein is CASSYRLAGGTDTQYF. In nucleotides, the CDR3 is TGTGCCAGCAGCTACAGACTAGCGGGGGGCACAGATACGCAGTATTTT.

The CDR3 bases are TGCAGTGCTAGTAGGGACAATGTAGAGCAGTACTTC. Its protein is CSASRDNVEQYF. The rearrangement joins TRBV20-1 to TRBJ2-7; tentatively, D is TRBD1 (6 bases). Trimming left V 3 bases short and J 7 bases short, with 13 bases between. Germline loops: CDR1 DFQATT, CDR2 SNEGSKA (reference sequence). The CDR3 has 12 residues.